The present TCR beta chain was sequenced within a study of radiotherapy plus CTLA-4 blockade in lung cancer. This table comes from immunoSEQ multiplex PCR, and its TCRdb copy is limited to in-frame clones, with some not included. The sample holds about 45,000 clones; about 72% are singletons and the top ten take approximately 8.8%. Study results and caveats: In blood, tumor-derived TCR clones expanded after radiotherapy plus ipilimumab.

The CDR3 has 15 amino acids. Trimming at V came to 3 bases and at J to 5 bases, leaving 8 bases not matched to a gene. The germline V gene has CDR1 SGHRS and CDR2 YFSETQ. As concerns this clone: No antigen is known for it.

This specimen consisted of peripheral blood, obtained from a patient treated with radiotherapy plus ipilimumab. This clonotype was sampled from a human donor with non-small cell lung cancer who had stable disease on radiotherapy plus ipilimumab. The chain is built from TRBV5-1 and TRBJ1-5; 7 bases line up with TRBD1. The CDR3 protein is CASSSGDRPDQPQHF. The CDR3 DNA reads TGCGCCAGCAGCTCGGGGGACAGACCGGATCAGCCCCAGCATTTT.